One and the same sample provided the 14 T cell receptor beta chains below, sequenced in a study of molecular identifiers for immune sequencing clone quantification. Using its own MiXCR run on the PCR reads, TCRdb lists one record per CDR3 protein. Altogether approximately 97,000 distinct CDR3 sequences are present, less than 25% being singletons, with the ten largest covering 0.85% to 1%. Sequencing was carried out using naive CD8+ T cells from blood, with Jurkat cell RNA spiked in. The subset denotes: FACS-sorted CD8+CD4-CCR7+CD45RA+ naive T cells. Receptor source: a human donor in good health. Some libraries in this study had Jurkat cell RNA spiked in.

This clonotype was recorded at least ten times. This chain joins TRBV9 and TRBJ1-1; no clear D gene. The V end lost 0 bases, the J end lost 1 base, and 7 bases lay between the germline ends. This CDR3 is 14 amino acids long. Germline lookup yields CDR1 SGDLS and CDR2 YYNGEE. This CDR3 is CASSVEPANTEAFF. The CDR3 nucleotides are TGTGCCAGCAGCGTAGAACCCGCGAACACTGAAGCTTTCTTT.

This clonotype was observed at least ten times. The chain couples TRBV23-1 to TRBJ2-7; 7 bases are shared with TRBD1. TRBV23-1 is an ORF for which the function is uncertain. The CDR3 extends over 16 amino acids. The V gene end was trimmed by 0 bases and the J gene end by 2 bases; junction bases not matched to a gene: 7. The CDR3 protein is CASSQSQGETTYEQYF. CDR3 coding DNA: TGCGCCAGCAGTCAATCGCAGGGGGAGACAACCTACGAGCAGTACTTC.

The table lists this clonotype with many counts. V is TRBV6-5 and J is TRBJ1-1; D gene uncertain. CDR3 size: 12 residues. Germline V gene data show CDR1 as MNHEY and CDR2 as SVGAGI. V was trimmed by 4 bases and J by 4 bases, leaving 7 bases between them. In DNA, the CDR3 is TGTGCCAGCAGTTTAGCAGGCACTGAAGCTTTCTTT. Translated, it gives CASSLAGTEAFF.

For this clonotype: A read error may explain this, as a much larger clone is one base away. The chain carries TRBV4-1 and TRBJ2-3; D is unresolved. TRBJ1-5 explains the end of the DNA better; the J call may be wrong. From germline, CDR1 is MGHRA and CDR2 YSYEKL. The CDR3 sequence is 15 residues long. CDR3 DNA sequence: TGCGCCAGCAGCCATGGTACCAGCCGCACAGATACGCAGCATTTT. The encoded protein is CASSHGTSRTDTQHF.

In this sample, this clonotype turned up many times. The DNA for the CDR3 is TGTGCCAGCAGCTTAATAGCGGGAGGTCCCAATGAGCAGTTCTTC. Amino acid sequence: CASSLIAGGPNEQFF. The rearrangement links TRBV7-3 to TRBJ2-1, with TRBD2 identical over 10 bases. Per the germline V gene, CDR1 is SGHTA and CDR2 is FQGTGA. Trimming cost V 1 base and J 6 bases; bases outside gene matches: 3. CDR3 length: 15 amino acids.

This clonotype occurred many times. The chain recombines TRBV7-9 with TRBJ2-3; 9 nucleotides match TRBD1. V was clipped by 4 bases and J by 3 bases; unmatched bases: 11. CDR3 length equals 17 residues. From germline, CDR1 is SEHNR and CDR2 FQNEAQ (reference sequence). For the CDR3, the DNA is TGTGCCAGCAGCTCCAGCCTCGGGGGACAGGGTACAGATACGCAGTATTTT. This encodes CASSSSLGGQGTDTQYF. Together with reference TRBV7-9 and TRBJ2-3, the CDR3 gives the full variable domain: DTGVSQNPRHKITKRGQNVTFRCDPISEHNRLYWYRQTLGQGPEFLTYFQNEAQLEKSRLLSDRFSAERPKGSFSTLEIQRTEQGDSAMYLCASSSSLGGQGTDTQYFGPGTRLTVL.

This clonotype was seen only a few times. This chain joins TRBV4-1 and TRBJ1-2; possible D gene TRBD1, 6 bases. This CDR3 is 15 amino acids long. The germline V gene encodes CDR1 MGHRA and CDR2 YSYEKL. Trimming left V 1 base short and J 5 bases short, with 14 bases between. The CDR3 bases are TGCGCCAGCAGCCAAGGGACGGGACAAGGATATGGCTACACCTTC. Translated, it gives CASSQGTGQGYGYTF.

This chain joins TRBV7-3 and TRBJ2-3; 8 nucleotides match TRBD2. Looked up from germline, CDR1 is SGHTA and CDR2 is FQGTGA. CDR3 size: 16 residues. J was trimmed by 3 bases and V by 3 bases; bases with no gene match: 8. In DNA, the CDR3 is TGTGCCAGCAGCTTTGGGGCGGGAGGAGAAACAGATACGCAGTATTTT. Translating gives CASSFGAGGETDTQYF.

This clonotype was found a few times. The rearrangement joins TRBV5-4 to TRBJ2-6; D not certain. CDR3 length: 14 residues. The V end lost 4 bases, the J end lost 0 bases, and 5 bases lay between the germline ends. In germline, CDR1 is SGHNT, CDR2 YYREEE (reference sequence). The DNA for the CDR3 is TGTGCCAGCAGCCGCAGCTCTGGGGCCAACGTCCTGACTTTC. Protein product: CASSRSSGANVLTF.

This CDR3 is CASSSHPGLAGSYEQYF. The CDR3 nucleotides read TGTGCCAGCAGCTCACATCCGGGACTAGCGGGGTCCTACGAGCAGTACTTC. This chain joins TRBV7-2 and TRBJ2-7; TRBD2 matches 13 bases. This CDR3 has 17 amino acids. In germline, CDR1 is SGHTA, CDR2 FQGNSA. Losses at the gene ends were 4 bases for V and 1 base for J; bases not matched to a gene: 7.

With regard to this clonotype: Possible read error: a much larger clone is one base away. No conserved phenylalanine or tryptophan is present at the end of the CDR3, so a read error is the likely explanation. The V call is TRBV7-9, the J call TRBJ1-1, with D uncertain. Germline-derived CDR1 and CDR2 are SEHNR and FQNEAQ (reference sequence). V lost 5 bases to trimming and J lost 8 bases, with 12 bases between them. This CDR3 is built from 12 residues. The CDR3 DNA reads TGTGCCAGCAGCCCTAACCCCGGGGAAGCTTTCCTT. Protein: CASSPNPGEAFL.

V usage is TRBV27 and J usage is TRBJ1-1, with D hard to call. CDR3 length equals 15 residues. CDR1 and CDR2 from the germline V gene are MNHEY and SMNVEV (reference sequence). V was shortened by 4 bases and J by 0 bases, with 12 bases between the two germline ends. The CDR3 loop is CASSWIEGMNTEAFF. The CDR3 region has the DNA TGTGCCAGCAGTTGGATAGAGGGTATGAACACTGAAGCTTTCTTT.

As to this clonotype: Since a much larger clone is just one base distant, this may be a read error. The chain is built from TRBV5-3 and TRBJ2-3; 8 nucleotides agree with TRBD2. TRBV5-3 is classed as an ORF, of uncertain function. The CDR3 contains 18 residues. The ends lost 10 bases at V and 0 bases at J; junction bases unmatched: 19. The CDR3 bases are TGTGCCGGCAGCTTGGCGCCCGTAGCGGGGTCTAGCACAGATACGCAGTATTTT. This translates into CAGSLAPVAGSSTDTQYF.

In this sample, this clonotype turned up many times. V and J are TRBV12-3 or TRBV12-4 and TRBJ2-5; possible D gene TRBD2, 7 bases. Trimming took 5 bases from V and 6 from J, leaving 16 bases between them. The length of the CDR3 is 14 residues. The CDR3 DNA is TGTGCCAGCAGTCCTTTCGGGGGGCTAAAGACCCAGTACTTC. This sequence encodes CASSPFGGLKTQYF.